The clone carrying this T cell receptor beta chain was detected ten times or more. One end of the junction fails to match germline, which may point to a read error. This sample is drawn from a study of regulatory T cells in long-lasting Graves disease. Assembly of TCR beta libraries relied on iRepertoire HTBI primers together with Arm-PCR of CDR3 regions. A single record per CDR3 protein comes from TCRdb applying MiXCR to the multiplex PCR reads. The sample yields hundreds of thousands of distinct CDR3 sequences, 15% seen once. The length of the CDR3 is 13 residues. Germline V gene sequence: CDR1 SSHAT, CDR2 FNYEAQ (reference sequence). Described time point: newly diagnosed GD, antithyroid drugs for less than 3 months. PBMC-derived RNA was used for the TCR library. The same specimen was also included in a second study, on T cells in Graves' hyperthyroidism and ophthalmopathy. That publication notes: Absence of ophthalmopathy progression within 18 months defined stable Graves' hyperthyroidism. The study excluded patients with uncontrolled infection, other autoimmune disease, pregnancy or lactation. First-round RT-PCR targeting the TCR CDR3 was performed with the HTBI primer set.

The source was peripheral blood mononuclear cells (PBMCs), collected at new diagnosis, from a patient treated with antithyroid drugs. The chain is built from TRBV7-7 and TRBJ2-7; D uncertain. The TCR sequence derives from a middle-aged woman with Graves disease. CDR3 in amino acids: CASSQGPSGEQYF. CDR3 DNA sequence: TGTGCTAGCAGCCAAGGACCTTCCGGCGAGCAGTACTTC.